The clone carrying this TCR beta chain was seen only a few times. TCRdb fed the 5' RACE reads into MiXCR, producing one record per CDR3 protein. The data show hundreds of thousands of distinct CDR3 sequences, approximately 22% seen once. This entry belongs to a study of T-cell memory formation after mild COVID-19. Sequencing used PBMCs or a T cell subset sorted from them (not recorded which). This TCR derives from a man younger than 35 who had mild COVID-19 (a few samples of this study predate the infection). Cell type and time point are not known.

In DNA, the CDR3 is TGTGCCAGCAGTGAAGCGCCAAGCGGGGGGTTTTTCGAGACCCAGTACTTC. Translating it yields CASSEAPSGGFFETQYF. The V call is TRBV6-1, the J call TRBJ2-5; 9 positions match TRBD2. Germline V gene sequence: CDR1 MNHNS, CDR2 SASEGT. Unmatched junction bases numbered 10, after V lost 0 bases and J lost 5 bases. This CDR3 comprises 17 residues.